This T cell receptor (beta chain) originates from a study of T cells after yellow fever vaccination. Turning to the study itself: When fractions had low cell numbers, they were prepared with SMART-Seq v4 Ultra Low Input.

This clonotype was seen at least ten times. As yet, its antigen is unknown. The CDR3 spans 15 residues. The V and J ends lost 4 bases and 0 bases respectively, with 10 bases between them. CDR1 and CDR2 from the germline V gene are SEHNR and FQNEAQ (reference sequence). Findings and caveats of the study: Post-booster repertoires again held most primary-vaccination clones (roughly 95% CD4, roughly 90% CD8).

5'RACE template switching added a universal primer site and UMIs to TCR cDNA. TCRdb analysed the 5' RACE reads with MiXCR anew, one entry per CDR3 protein. The sample consists of nearly 550,000 distinct CDR3 sequences, approximately 21% of them appearing once. This chain uses TRBV7-9 with TRBJ2-1; no firm D call. The sample in question was PBMCs, obtained 15 days after the yellow fever booster vaccination. This receptor was obtained from a man aged 25-40 years who received the YFV17D yellow fever vaccine. The CDR3 reads CASSSPASSYNEQFF. CDR3 nucleotide sequence: TGTGCCAGCAGCTCTCCAGCCAGCTCCTACAATGAGCAGTTCTTC.